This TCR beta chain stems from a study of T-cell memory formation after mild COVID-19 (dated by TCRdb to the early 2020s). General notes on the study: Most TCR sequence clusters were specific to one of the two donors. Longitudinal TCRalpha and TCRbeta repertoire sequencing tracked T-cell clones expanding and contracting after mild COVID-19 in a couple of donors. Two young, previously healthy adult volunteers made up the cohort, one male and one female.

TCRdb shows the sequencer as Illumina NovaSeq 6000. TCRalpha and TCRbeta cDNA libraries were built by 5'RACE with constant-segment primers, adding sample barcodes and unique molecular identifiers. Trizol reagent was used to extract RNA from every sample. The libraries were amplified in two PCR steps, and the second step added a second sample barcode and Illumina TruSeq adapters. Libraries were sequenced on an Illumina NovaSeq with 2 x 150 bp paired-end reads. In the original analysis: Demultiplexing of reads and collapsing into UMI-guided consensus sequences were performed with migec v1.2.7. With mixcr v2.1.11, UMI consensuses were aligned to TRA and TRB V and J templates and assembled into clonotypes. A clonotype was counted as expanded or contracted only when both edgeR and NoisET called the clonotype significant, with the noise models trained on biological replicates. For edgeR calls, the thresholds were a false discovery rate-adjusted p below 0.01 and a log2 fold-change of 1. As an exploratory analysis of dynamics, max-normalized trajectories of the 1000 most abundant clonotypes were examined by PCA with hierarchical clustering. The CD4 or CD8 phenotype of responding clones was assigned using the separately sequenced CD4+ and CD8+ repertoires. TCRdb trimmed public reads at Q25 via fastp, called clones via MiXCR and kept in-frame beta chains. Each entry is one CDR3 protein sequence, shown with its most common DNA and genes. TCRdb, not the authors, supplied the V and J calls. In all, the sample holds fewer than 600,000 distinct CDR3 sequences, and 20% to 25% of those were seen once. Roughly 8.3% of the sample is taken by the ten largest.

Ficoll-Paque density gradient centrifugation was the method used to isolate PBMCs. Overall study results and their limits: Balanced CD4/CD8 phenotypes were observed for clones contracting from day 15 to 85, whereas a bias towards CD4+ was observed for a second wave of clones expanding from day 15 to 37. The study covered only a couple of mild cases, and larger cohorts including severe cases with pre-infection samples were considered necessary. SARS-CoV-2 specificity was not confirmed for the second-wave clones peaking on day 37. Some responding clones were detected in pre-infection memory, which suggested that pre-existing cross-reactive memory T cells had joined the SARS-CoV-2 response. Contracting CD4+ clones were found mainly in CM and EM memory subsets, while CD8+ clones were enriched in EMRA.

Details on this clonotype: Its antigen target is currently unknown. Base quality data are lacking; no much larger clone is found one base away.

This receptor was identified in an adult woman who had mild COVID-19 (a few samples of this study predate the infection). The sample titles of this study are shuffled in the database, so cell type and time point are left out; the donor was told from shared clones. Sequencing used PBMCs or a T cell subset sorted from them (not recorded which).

At the DNA level, the sequence is TGCGCCAGCAGCTTACGACTAGCGGGGTACGAGCAGTACTTC. This sequence encodes CASSLRLAGYEQYF. The chain links TRBV5-1 with TRBJ2-7; TRBD2 matches 11 bases in the middle. V is cut back by 2 bases and J by 4 bases, with 2 bases in the junction unmatched. From the cysteine up to the phenylalanine, the CDR3 has a length of 14 residues. CDR3 DNA is the only sequence kept; it has 42 bases, read in frame from the first base. Reading the germline V gene gives CDR1 SGHRS and CDR2 YFSETQ.